This T cell receptor beta chain was observed in a study of blood T cell repertoires in COVID-19. The wider study: COVID-19 samples, acute and convalescent, were from the United States, Italy and Spain. T cells, B-cell-depleted T cells, or PBMCs supplied cDNA or gDNA.

As originally analysed: Quantification of nucleated cells was approximated via reference gene primer amplification. TCRdb's table, derived via immunoSEQ multiplex PCR, lists solely in-frame clones and lacks some. The V and J calls and the clone size are those of that table, but D and trimming were determined from the DNA. This sample yields over 95,000 clones, of which roughly 76% are seen a single time; roughly a tenth belongs to the top ten. The sample comprised peripheral blood. The clonotype was recovered from a human donor in a cohort sampled during active COVID-19.

CDR3: CASSFSGPEAFF. Here the CDR3 DNA reads TGTGCCAGCAGCTTTAGCGGCCCTGAAGCTTTCTTT. The chain joins TRBV5-6 to TRBJ1-1; D is unresolved. The V end was cut by 2 bases, the J end by 6 bases, with 8 bases between. This CDR3 has 12 amino acids. CDR1 SGHDT and CDR2 YYEEEE come from the germline V gene.